One and the same sample provided the 17 T cell receptor beta chains below, sequenced in a study of cytomegalovirus exposure and HLA in healthy donors. 60 Vbeta and 13 Jbeta primers were used in PCR. Data came from immunoSEQ multiplex PCR; TCRdb stores just in-frame clones and leaves some out. The repertoire holds some 59,000 clones, approximately 81% seen once, with roughly 3.2% in the top ten. Sequences were obtained from PBMCs. These receptors all come from a woman aged 18 to 35 in good health and CMV-seronegative.

The rearrangement links TRBV30 to TRBJ1-5, with 8 nucleotides matching TRBD1. The CDR3 length is 14 residues. CDR1 is GTSNPN and CDR2 is SVGIG in the germline V gene (reference sequence). The V and J ends lost 0 bases and 7 bases, in that order; junction bases with no gene match: 5. Here the CDR3 reads CAWSVLQGGQPQHF. CDR3 nucleotides: TGTGCCTGGAGTGTGCTACAGGGGGGGCAGCCCCAGCATTTT.

The chain's CDR3 is CAWAPLHTNEQYF. CDR3 sequence (DNA): TGTGCCTGGGCCCCACTCCATACCAACGAGCAGTACTTC. V usage is TRBV30 and J usage is TRBJ2-7; D gene ambiguous. V was cut by 5 bases and J by 5 bases, with 16 bases left in between. CDR3 length equals 13 residues. Germline assignment: CDR1 GTSNPN and CDR2 SVGIG (reference sequence).

A note on this clone: A junction boundary mismatches the germline segment, possibly from a read error. The chain employs TRBV27 and TRBJ2-1; D may be TRBD2 (6 bases). The germline V gene has CDR1 MNHEY and CDR2 SMNVEV (reference sequence). The CDR3 totals 14 residues. CDR3 nucleotides: TGTGCCAGCACCGGGGGTCCAACCTACAATGGGCAGTTCTTC. This translates into CASTGGPTYNGQFF.

The chain has TRBV13 and TRBJ2-7; D not resolved. The CDR3 consists of 14 residues. CDR1 is PRHDT, CDR2 FYEKMQ, per germline (reference sequence). Trimming stripped 5 bases from V and 2 bases from J, with 13 bases between. This CDR3 is CASSPRNTPYEQYF. The CDR3 DNA follows: TGTGCCAGCAGCCCCAGAAATACCCCCTACGAGCAGTACTTC.

This chain connects TRBV2 to TRBJ2-5; D is possibly TRBD1 (6 bases). Germline CDR1 SNHLY, CDR2 FYNNEI. V shed 7 bases and J shed 5 bases, with 11 bases lying between them. The CDR3 loop spans 12 amino acids. CDR3 in amino acids: CASTDQGETQYF. The CDR3 DNA follows: TGTGCCAGCACTGACCAGGGGGAGACCCAGTACTTC.

The V and J genes are TRBV7-9 and TRBJ1-2; possibly TRBD1 for D (6 bases). Germline values: CDR1 SEHNR, CDR2 FQNEAQ (reference sequence). The V gene lost 5 bases and the J gene lost 4 bases, with 11 bases spanning the gap. CDR3 size: 13 residues. The CDR3 region is CASSQNRVYGYTF. The DNA of the CDR3 is TGTGCCAGCAGCCAAAACAGGGTCTATGGCTACACCTTC.

This clone was picked up one time. V gene TRBV5-1 combines with J gene TRBJ2-3; a weak D match, TRBD1 (6 bases). The CDR3 sequence is 17 residues long. Germline V gives CDR1 SGHRS, CDR2 YFSETQ. Trimming took off 4 bases at V and 9 bases at J, with 27 bases between the two ends. This CDR3 reads CASSGTYSQIRSATQYF. The CDR3 DNA reads as TGCGCCAGCAGCGGGACATATTCACAGATACGCAGTGCGACGCAGTATTTT.

The gene calls are TRBV9 and TRBJ2-1; 14 bases fit TRBD2. This CDR3 is 16 amino acids long. The germline gives CDR1 SGDLS, CDR2 YYNGEE. The ends lost 4 bases at V and 6 bases at J; junction bases unmatched: 6. The CDR3 region has the DNA TGTGCCAGCAGCCCTCGACTAGCGGGAGGGCTCAATGAGCAGTTCTTC. It encodes CASSPRLAGGLNEQFF.

V gene TRBV5-1 combines with J gene TRBJ2-1; 7 bases fit TRBD1. Germline loops: CDR1 SGHRS, CDR2 YFSETQ. V dropped 0 bases and J dropped 4; count of bases not matched to a gene: 7. The CDR3 covers 16 residues. The CDR3 loop reads CASSLDEQGDYNEQFF. The CDR3 coding sequence is TGCGCCAGCAGCTTGGACGAGCAGGGGGATTACAATGAGCAGTTCTTC. Full variable domain (missing parts from reference TRBV5-1 and TRBJ2-1): KAGVTQTPRYLIKTRGQQVTLSCSPISGHRSVSWYQQTPGQGLQFLFEYFSETQRNKGNFPGRFSGRQFSNSRSEMNVSTLELGDSALYLCASSLDEQGDYNEQFFGPGTRLTVL.

The chain uses TRBV7-9 and TRBJ1-1, with TRBD1 identical over 7 bases. Germline lookup yields CDR1 SEHNR and CDR2 FQNEAQ (reference sequence). J was trimmed by 1 base and V by 5 bases; bases with no gene match: 7. The CDR3 is 15 amino acids. CDR3 coding DNA: TGTGCCAGCAGCCGGGAGACAGGGCGGAACACTGAAGCTTTCTTT. It specifies CASSRETGRNTEAFF.

This clone was seen a handful of times. The chain couples TRBV6-5 to TRBJ1-1, with D possibly being TRBD1 (5 bases). Trimming cost V 2 bases and J 4 bases, with 11 bases left between them. CDR1 MNHEY and CDR2 SVGAGI come from the germline V gene. CDR3 length: 14 residues. CDR3 in amino acids: CASSYESGGTEAFF. CDR3 bases: TGTGCCAGCAGTTACGAGTCGGGGGGCACTGAAGCTTTCTTT.

Only a few counts were recorded for this clone. V is TRBV4-1 and J is TRBJ1-2, with TRBD1 matching 11 bases. The CDR3 length is 18 residues. V trimming: 0 bases; J trimming: 0 bases; junction bases outside the gene matches: 6. Germline CDR1 is MGHRA and CDR2 is YSYEKL. The CDR3 spells CASSQDGDRGNTNYGYTF. The CDR3 DNA is TGCGCCAGCAGCCAAGACGGGGACAGGGGGAATACTAACTATGGCTACACCTTC.

Concerning this clone itself: Different DNA sequences within this sample yield the same CDR3. The chain joins TRBV6-4 to TRBJ2-1, with 11 bases that match TRBD2. The V gene's germline CDR1 is MRHNA and CDR2 SNTAGT. The CDR3 sequence is 16 residues long. J was trimmed by 3 bases and V by 0 bases; bases with no gene match: 1. CDR3 region: CASSDSTSGDYNEQFF. The CDR3 bases are TGTGCCAGCAGTGACTCGACTAGCGGGGACTACAATGAGCAGTTCTTC.

This chain connects TRBV5-6 to TRBJ2-2; unclear D gene. This CDR3 contains 13 residues. The V end was cut by 0 bases, the J end by 6 bases, with 6 bases between. Per germline, CDR1 SGHDT and CDR2 YYEEEE. The CDR3 nucleotides are TGTGCCAGCAGCTTGGGAGCGCCCGGGGAGCTGTTTTTT. It translates to CASSLGAPGELFF.

The chain carries TRBV27 and TRBJ1-2; unclear D gene. The germline V gene has CDR1 MNHEY and CDR2 SMNVEV (reference sequence). The CDR3 is made up of 17 amino acids. V dropped 3 bases and J dropped 4 bases, with 21 bases sitting between them. The CDR3 sequence is CASSFVRPEKTIYGYTF. The CDR3 coding sequence is TGTGCCAGCAGTTTCGTTAGGCCGGAGAAGACTATCTATGGCTACACCTTC.

The rearrangement links TRBV10-2 to TRBJ1-1, with D unclear. There are 12 residues in the CDR3. In germline, CDR1 is WSHSY, CDR2 SAAADI. The V and J ends lost 6 bases and 0 bases respectively, with 5 bases between them. In nucleotides, the CDR3 is TGCGCCAGCAGCGTAATGAACACTGAAGCTTTCTTT. Translation: CASSVMNTEAFF.

The rearrangement links TRBV5-5 to TRBJ2-2, with TRBD1 matching over 9 bases. Germline CDR1 reads SGHKS; CDR2 reads YYEKEE (reference sequence). The CDR3 length is 16 residues. The junction had 2 bases not matched to a gene; V was cut back by 1 base and J by 1 base. This CDR3 reads CASSLQTGGNTGELFF. The CDR3 nucleotides read TGTGCCAGCAGCTTGCAGACAGGGGGGAACACCGGGGAGCTGTTTTTT.